What follows describes a single T cell receptor beta chain. Data came from immunoSEQ multiplex PCR; TCRdb stores just in-frame clones and leaves some out. This table has around 100,000 clones, 90% to 97% appearing once. This sample stems from a study of technical replicates of blood from several donors. V was pared by 6 bases and J by 2 bases, with 13 bases of the junction left unmatched. CDR3 length equals 16 residues. Germline CDR1 reads SQVTM; CDR2 reads ANQGSEA. This sequence was found in a human donor in good health. Sequenced input: T cells isolated from PBMCs. The V call is TRBV29-1, the J call TRBJ2-7; 10 bases are a match to TRBD2. The CDR3 DNA is TGCAGCGTCCACAAAGCGGGAGGGCCGGGGACCTACGAGCAGTACTTC. It translates to CSVHKAGGPGTYEQYF.